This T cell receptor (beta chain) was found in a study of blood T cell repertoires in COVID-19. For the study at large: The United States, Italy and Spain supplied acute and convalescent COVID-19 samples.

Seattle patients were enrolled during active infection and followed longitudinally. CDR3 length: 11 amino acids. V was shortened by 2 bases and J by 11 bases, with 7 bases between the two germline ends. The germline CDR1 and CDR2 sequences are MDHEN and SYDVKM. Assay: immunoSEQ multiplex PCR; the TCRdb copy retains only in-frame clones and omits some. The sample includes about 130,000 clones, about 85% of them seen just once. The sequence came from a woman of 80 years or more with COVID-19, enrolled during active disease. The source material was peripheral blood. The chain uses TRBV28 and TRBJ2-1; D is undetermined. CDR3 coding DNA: TGTGCCAGCAGTTTAATGAGTCAGCAGTTCTTC. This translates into CASSLMSQQFF.